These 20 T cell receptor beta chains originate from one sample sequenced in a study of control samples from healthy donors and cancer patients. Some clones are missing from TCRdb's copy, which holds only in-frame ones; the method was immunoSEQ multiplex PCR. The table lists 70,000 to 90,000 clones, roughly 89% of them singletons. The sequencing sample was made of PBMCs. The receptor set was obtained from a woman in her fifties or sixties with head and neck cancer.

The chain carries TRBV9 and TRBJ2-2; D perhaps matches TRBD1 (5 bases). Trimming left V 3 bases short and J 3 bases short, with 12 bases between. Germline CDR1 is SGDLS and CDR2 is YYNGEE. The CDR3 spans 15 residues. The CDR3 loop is CASSGETVYTGELFF. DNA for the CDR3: TGTGCCAGCAGCGGTGAGACAGTCTACACCGGGGAGCTGTTTTTT.

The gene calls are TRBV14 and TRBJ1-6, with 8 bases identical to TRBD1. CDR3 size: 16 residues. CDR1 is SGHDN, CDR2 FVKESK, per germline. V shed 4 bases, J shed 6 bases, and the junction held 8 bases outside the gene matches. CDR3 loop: CASSLLDREFNSPLHF. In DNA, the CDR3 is TGTGCCAGCAGCCTACTGGACAGGGAGTTTAATTCACCCCTCCACTTT.

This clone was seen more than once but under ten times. The CDR3 loop is CASSTGTSDQETQYF. The CDR3 DNA is TGTGCCAGCAGCACCGGGACTAGCGACCAAGAGACCCAGTACTTC. The chain employs TRBV11-3 and TRBJ2-5; 10 nucleotides line up with TRBD2. Trimming cost V 5 bases and J 0 bases; bases outside gene matches: 3. The CDR3 is 15 amino acids. CDR1 and CDR2 from the germline V gene are SGHNT and YENEEA.

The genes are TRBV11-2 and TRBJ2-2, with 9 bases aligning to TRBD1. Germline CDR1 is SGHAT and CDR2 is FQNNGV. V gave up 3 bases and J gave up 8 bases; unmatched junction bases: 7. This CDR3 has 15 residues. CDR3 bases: TGTGCCAGCAGCTTTAGGGACAGGGTTTCGGGGGAGCTGTTTTTT. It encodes CASSFRDRVSGELFF.

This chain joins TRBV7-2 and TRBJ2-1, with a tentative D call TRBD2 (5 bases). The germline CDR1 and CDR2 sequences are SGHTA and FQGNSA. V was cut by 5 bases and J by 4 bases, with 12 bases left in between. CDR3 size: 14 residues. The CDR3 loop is CASSPSGPYNEQFF. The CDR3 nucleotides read TGTGCCAGCAGCCCAAGCGGACCGTACAATGAGCAGTTCTTC.

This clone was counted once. CDR3 residues: CATSRDLRRVAYNEQFF. The CDR3 bases are TGTGCCACCAGCAGAGATCTCCGCAGGGTTGCCTACAATGAGCAGTTCTTC. V usage is TRBV15 and J usage is TRBJ2-1; D is perhaps TRBD1 (5 bases). The CDR3 is 17 amino acids. Germline V gene sequence: CDR1 LNHNV, CDR2 YYDKDF (reference sequence). Trimming took 0 bases from V and 2 from J, leaving 14 bases between them.

CDR3 sequence (DNA): TGTGCCAGCAGTTACAGTAGATCAGGGAGCTCCTACGAGCAGTACTTC. It yields the protein CASSYSRSGSSYEQYF. V is TRBV6-6 and J is TRBJ2-7, with D possibly being TRBD1 or TRBD2 (5 bases each). Germline V gives CDR1 MNHNY, CDR2 SVGAGI (reference sequence). V was clipped by 2 bases and J by 0 bases, with 14 bases between them. The CDR3 sequence is 16 residues long.

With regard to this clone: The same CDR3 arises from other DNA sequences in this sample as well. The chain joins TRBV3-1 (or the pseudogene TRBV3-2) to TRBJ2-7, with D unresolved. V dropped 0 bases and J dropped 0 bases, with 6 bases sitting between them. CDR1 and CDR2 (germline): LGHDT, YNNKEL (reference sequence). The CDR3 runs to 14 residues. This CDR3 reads CASSQDLASYEQYF. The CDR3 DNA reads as TGTGCCAGCAGCCAAGATCTGGCCTCCTACGAGCAGTACTTC.

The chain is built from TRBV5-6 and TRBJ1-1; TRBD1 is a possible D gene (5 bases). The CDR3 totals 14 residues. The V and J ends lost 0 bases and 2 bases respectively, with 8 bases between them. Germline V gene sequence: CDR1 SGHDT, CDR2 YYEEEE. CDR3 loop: CASSLVGGNTEAFF. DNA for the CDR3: TGTGCCAGCAGCTTGGTCGGGGGAAACACTGAAGCTTTCTTT.

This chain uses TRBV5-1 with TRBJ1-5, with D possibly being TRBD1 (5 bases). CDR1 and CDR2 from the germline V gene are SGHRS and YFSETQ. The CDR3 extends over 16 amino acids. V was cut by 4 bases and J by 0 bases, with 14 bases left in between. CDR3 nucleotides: TGCGCCAGCAGCCTCGAAGGGACTAATAGCAATCAGCCCCAGCATTTT. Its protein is CASSLEGTNSNQPQHF. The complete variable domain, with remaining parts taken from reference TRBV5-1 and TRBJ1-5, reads KAGVTQTPRYLIKTRGQQVTLSCSPISGHRSVSWYQQTPGQGLQFLFEYFSETQRNKGNFPGRFSGRQFSNSRSEMNVSTLELGDSALYLCASSLEGTNSNQPQHFGDGTRLSIL.

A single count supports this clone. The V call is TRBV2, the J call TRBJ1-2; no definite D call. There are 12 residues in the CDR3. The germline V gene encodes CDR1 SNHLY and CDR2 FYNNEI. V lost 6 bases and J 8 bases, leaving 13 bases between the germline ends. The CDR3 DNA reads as TGTGCCAGCAGCGACCGGATATACGGCTACACCTTC. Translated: CASSDRIYGYTF.

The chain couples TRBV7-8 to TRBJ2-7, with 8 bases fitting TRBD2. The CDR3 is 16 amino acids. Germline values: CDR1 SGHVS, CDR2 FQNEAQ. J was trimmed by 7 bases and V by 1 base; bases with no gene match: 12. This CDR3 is CASSLEGLGTRREQYF. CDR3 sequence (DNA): TGTGCCAGCAGCTTAGAGGGACTCGGGACTAGACGAGAGCAGTACTTC. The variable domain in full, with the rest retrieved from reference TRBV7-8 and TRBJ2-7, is GAGVSQSPRYKVAKRGQDVALRCDPISGHVSLFWYQQALGQGPEFLTYFQNEAQLDKSGLPSDRFFAERPEGSVSTLKIQRTQQEDSAVYLCASSLEGLGTRREQYFGPGTRLTVT.

The DNA of the CDR3 is TGTGCCAGCAGCTTGGGGACTAGTTTGATCCGGGAGCAGTTCTTC. It yields the protein CASSLGTSLIREQFF. The chain joins TRBV5-8 to TRBJ2-1; 7 bases are a match to TRBD2. After removal of 0 bases from V and 10 bases from J, the junction contained 10 bases not matched to a gene. CDR3 size: 15 residues. Germline V gene data show CDR1 as SGHTS and CDR2 as YDEGEE.

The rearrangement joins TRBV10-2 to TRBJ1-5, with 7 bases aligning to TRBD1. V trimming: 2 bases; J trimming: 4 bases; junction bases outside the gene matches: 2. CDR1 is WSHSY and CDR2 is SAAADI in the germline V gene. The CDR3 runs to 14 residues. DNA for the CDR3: TGCGCCAGCAGTGAGGCAGGGGGGAATCAGCCCCAGCATTTT. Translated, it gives CASSEAGGNQPQHF.

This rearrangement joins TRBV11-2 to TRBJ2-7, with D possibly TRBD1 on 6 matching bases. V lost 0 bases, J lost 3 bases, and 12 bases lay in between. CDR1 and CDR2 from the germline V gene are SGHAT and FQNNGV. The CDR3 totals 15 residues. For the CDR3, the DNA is TGTGCCAGCAGCTTAGAGGGGGCTGTACTCTACGAGCAGTACTTC. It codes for CASSLEGAVLYEQYF.

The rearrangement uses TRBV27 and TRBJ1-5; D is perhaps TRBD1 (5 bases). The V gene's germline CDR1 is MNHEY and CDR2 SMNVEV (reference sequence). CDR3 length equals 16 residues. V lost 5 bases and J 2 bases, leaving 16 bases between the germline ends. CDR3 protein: CASSLRGLGGNQPQHF. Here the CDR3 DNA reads TGTGCCAGCAGTCTCCGGGGCCTTGGCGGCAATCAGCCCCAGCATTTT.

CDR3 residues: CASSYSSTSGANVLTF. Here the CDR3 DNA reads TGTGCCAGCAGTTACTCGTCTACCTCTGGGGCCAACGTCCTGACTTTC. The chain links TRBV6-5 to TRBJ2-6; D is undetermined. Germline values: CDR1 MNHEY, CDR2 SVGAGI. V lost 0 bases and J 0 bases, leaving 6 bases between the germline ends. The CDR3 runs to 16 residues.

CDR3 DNA: TGTGCCAGCAGCTGGGGGACACAAAGCACAGATACGCAGTATTTT. This gives the protein CASSWGTQSTDTQYF. The gene calls are TRBV7-2 and TRBJ2-3; a possible D gene is TRBD1 (6 bases). The CDR3 contains 15 residues. The germline V and J ends were trimmed by 4 bases and 0 bases, with 11 bases remaining between them. Germline values: CDR1 SGHTA, CDR2 FQGNSA. The full variable domain, completed using reference TRBV7-2 and TRBJ2-3, is GAGVSQSPSNKVTEKGKDVELRCDPISGHTALYWYRQSLGQGLEFLIYFQGNSAPDKSGLPSDRFSAERTGGSVSTLTIQRTQQEDSAVYLCASSWGTQSTDTQYFGPGTRLTVL.

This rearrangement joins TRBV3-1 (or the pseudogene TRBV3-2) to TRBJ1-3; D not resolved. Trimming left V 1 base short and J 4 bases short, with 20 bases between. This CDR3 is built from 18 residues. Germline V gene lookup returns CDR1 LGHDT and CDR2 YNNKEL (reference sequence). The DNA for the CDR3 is TGTGCCAGCAGCCAAGGTTTCCCTCCAACAGAGATGGGAAACACCATATATTTT. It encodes CASSQGFPPTEMGNTIYF.

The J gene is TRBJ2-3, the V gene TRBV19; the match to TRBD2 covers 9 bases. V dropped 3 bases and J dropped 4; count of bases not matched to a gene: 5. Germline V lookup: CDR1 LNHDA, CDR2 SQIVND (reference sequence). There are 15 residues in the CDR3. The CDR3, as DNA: TGTGCCAGTAGTATCGCGGGAGGGATCGCAGATACGCAGTATTTT. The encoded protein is CASSIAGGIADTQYF.